The 8 T cell receptor beta chains presented below share a single source sample, sequenced in a study of blood T cell repertoires in COVID-19 (dated by TCRdb to the early 2020s). Receptors were amplified or captured by the immunoSEQ multiplex PCR assay. TCRdb took over this immuneACCESS table, retaining in-frame rearrangements with V and J assigned. Such tables are incomplete; in checked studies, under half of the missing clones stem from an unresolved V gene, and the remainder is unexplained. This sample is represented by roughly 700,000 clones; 85% to 90% of them were singletons. Jointly, the top ten make up about 0.24% of the sample. Sequencing was carried out using peripheral blood. Receptor source: a woman aged 18-29 years with acute or convalescent COVID-19.

The rearrangement links TRBV7-6 to TRBJ1-1; D is unclear. The CDR3 is 13 residues long. Germline CDR1 reads SGHVS; CDR2 reads FNYEAQ. V was trimmed by 1 base and J by 2 bases, leaving 5 bases between them. The CDR3 bases are TGTGCCAGCAGCTTAGTGACTAACACTGAAGCTTTCTTT. This codes for CASSLVTNTEAFF.

The rearrangement uses TRBV21-1 and TRBJ2-7; the D segment call TRBD2 is taken from the table without a DNA check. TRBV21-1 is assigned pseudogene status. The CDR3 runs 15 residues. The CDR3 loop is CASSNRDQSSYEQYF. CDR3 DNA sequence: TGTGCCAGCAGCAACCGGGATCAAAGCTCCTACGAGCAGTACTTC.

The genes are TRBV5-8 and TRBJ2-6; maybe TRBD1 (5 bases). Germline CDR1 is SGHTS and CDR2 is YDEGEE. V lost 2 bases, J lost 3 bases, and 9 bases lay in between. CDR3 length equals 15 residues. The CDR3, as DNA: TGTGCCAGCAGCTTCCAGGGCTATGGGGCCAACGTCCTGACTTTC. Protein sequence: CASSFQGYGANVLTF.

The chain has TRBV9 and TRBJ1-2; D not certain. The germline CDR1 and CDR2 sequences are SGDLS and YYNGEE. This CDR3 is 15 amino acids long. The V gene lost 0 bases and the J gene lost 3 bases, with 12 bases spanning the gap. This chain's CDR3 is CASSVDPEPYYGYTF. DNA of the CDR3: TGTGCCAGCAGCGTAGATCCGGAGCCCTACTATGGCTACACCTTC.

V and J are TRBV28 and TRBJ2-5, with 13 bases matching TRBD2. This CDR3 contains 15 residues. Trimming took 7 bases from V and 1 from J; bases not matched to a gene: 3. Germline V gene data show CDR1 as MDHEN and CDR2 as SYDVKM. The CDR3 is CASIGLAGVQETQYF. The CDR3 nucleotides are TGTGCCAGCATTGGACTAGCGGGAGTCCAAGAGACCCAGTACTTC.

The chain joins TRBV7-2 to TRBJ1-6; TRBD1 is a possible D gene (6 bases). Trimming pared 5 bases from V and 8 bases from J, leaving 10 bases between. CDR1 SGHTA and CDR2 FQGNSA come from the germline V gene. CDR3 length: 13 residues. The CDR3 nucleotides read TGTGCCAGCAGCAGGACAGTAGATTCACCCCTCCACTTT. Amino acids: CASSRTVDSPLHF. The full variable domain, rest sourced from reference TRBV7-2 and TRBJ1-6, is GAGVSQSPSNKVTEKGKDVELRCDPISGHTALYWYRQSLGQGLEFLIYFQGNSAPDKSGLPSDRFSAERTGGSVSTLTIQRTQQEDSAVYLCASSRTVDSPLHFGNGTRLTVT.

The chain couples TRBV5-1 to TRBJ1-2; no definite D call. V was trimmed by 0 bases and J by 3 bases, leaving 9 bases between them. Germline CDR1 reads SGHRS; CDR2 reads YFSETQ. The length of the CDR3 is 14 residues. CDR3 sequence (DNA): TGCGCCAGCAGCTTGGCCGAGGTCCACTATGGCTACACCTTC. Protein: CASSLAEVHYGYTF.

V and J are TRBV6-1 and TRBJ1-5; weak D call: TRBD1 (6 bases). V lost 4 bases, J lost 1 base, and 14 bases lay in between. The CDR3 consists of 16 residues. Germline lookup yields CDR1 MNHNS and CDR2 SASEGT. As DNA, the CDR3 is TGTGCCAGCAGTGTCCAGGGGAAGGGAAGCAATCAGCCCCAGCATTTT. Translating gives CASSVQGKGSNQPQHF.